A selection of T cell receptor beta chains follows, all from one sample in a study of identical twins. In TCRdb, the 5' RACE reads were re-called with MiXCR into one record per CDR3 protein. Here the sample spans under 1 million distinct CDR3 sequences, roughly 12% being singletons. The sample also formed part of further work on yellow fever vaccine responses in identical twins.

Sequenced input: PBMCs. The receptors were gathered from a woman aged 18-29 years in good health. Both conserved end residues are part of each CDR3. The order of the fields is V gene, clone size, D gene, J gene, CDR3 DNA, CDR3 protein. A D gene is named only where the DNA matches it firmly. Expanded clones are given a class, and other clones once, few, many or no size at all.

>TRBV6-1|NA|NA|TRBJ2-6
TGTGCCAGCAGCGCCAATACTGGGGCCAACGTCCTGACTTTC
CASSANTGANVLTF
>TRBV6-1|NA|NA|TRBJ1-1
TGTGCCAGCAGCCCCCAGGGGACCACCACTGAAGCTTTCTTT
CASSPQGTTTEAFF
>TRBV28|few|NA|TRBJ2-3
TGTGCCAGCAGCAGCGAGCCAGATACGCAGTATTTT
CASSSEPDTQYF
>TRBV20-1|NA|NA|TRBJ1-5
TGCAGTGCTAGAGAGGACACTTCCCCCCGACAGCCCCAGCATTTT
CSAREDTSPRQPQHF
>TRBV5-1|many|NA|TRBJ1-1
TGCGCCAGCAGCTTGACCGGGACACCAAACACTGAAGCTTTCTTT
CASSLTGTPNTEAFF
>TRBV6-1|many|NA|TRBJ2-1
TGTGCCAGCAGTGGACAGCCTGAGCAGTTCTTC
CASSGQPEQFF
>TRBV6-2/TRBV6-3|NA|TRBD1|TRBJ2-6
TGTGCCAGCAGACCCGGGACAGGGAACGGGGCCAACGTCCTGACTTTC
CASRPGTGNGANVLTF
>TRBV7-7|NA|NA|TRBJ2-5
TGTGCCAGCAGCTTAGGCCTCCAGACCCCACTTGCCCAGTACTTC
CASSLGLQTPLAQYF
>TRBV7-9|many|NA|TRBJ2-1
TGTGCCAGCAGCTTAAGACTAGATTACAATGAGCAGTTCTTC
CASSLRLDYNEQFF
>TRBV5-1|many|TRBD2|TRBJ2-3
TGCGCCAGCAGCTTGGAGGGACTAGCGGGAGTAGATACGCAGTATTTT
CASSLEGLAGVDTQYF
>TRBV9|many|NA|TRBJ2-7
TGTGCCAGCAGCCCGGAGACGCGACTTAGCTCCTACGAGCAGTACTTC
CASSPETRLSSYEQYF
>TRBV15|NA|NA|TRBJ1-1
TGTGCCACCAGCAGAGTTGGGGAGGTTGGGAACACTGAAGCTTTCTTT
CATSRVGEVGNTEAFF
>TRBV5-1|few|TRBD2|TRBJ2-1
TGCGCCAGCAGCTTGGGTAGCGGGAGAATGAATGAGCAGTTCTTC
CASSLGSGRMNEQFF
>TRBV12-3/TRBV12-4|many|TRBD1|TRBJ1-1
TGTGCCAGCAGTTGGCAGGGGGGTAACACTGAAGCTTTCTTT
CASSWQGGNTEAFF
>TRBV12-3/TRBV12-4|many|NA|TRBJ1-5
TGTGCCAGCAGTTTAGGCCGGGCCCAGCCCCAGCATTTT
CASSLGRAQPQHF
>TRBV11-2|NA|NA|TRBJ2-1
TGTGCCAGCAGCTTAGATCCGGCTCCCGCGCAGTTCTTC
CASSLDPAPAQFF
>TRBV6-1|NA|TRBD1|TRBJ2-7
TGTGCCAGCAGTGGGTCCTGGCCAGGGGGCTACGAGCAGTACTTC
CASSGSWPGGYEQYF
>TRBV24-1|many|TRBD1|TRBJ1-2
TGTGCCACCAGTGATTCTCCGGGACAGGGAGATGACTATGGCTACACCTTC
CATSDSPGQGDDYGYTF
>TRBV3-1|many|TRBD2|TRBJ2-1
TGTGCCAGCAGCACCCGGACTAGCGGGGACAGACCCAATGAGCAGTTCTTC
CASSTRTSGDRPNEQFF
>TRBV24-1|NA|TRBD2|TRBJ2-3
TGTGCCACCAGCCTAGCGGGGGGCAACACAGATACGCAGTATTTT
CATSLAGGNTDTQYF
>TRBV20-1|NA|NA|TRBJ2-1
TGCAGTGCTAGAGGCCTGCTAGGTTTCGGCGATGAGCAGTTCTTC
CSARGLLGFGDEQFF
>TRBV2|NA|NA|TRBJ2-3
TGTGCCAGCAGTGAATACAGGGTGAGCACAGATACGCAGTATTTT
CASSEYRVSTDTQYF
>TRBV28|few|TRBD1|TRBJ1-5
TGTGCCAGCAACCACGGGACAGTGAGCAATCAGCCCCAGCATTTT
CASNHGTVSNQPQHF
>TRBV5-1|many|NA|TRBJ2-1
TGCGCCAGCAGCTTGGCTCAGAAAAACAATGAGCAGTTCTTC
CASSLAQKNNEQFF
>TRBV27|NA|NA|TRBJ2-4
TGTGCCAGCAGTTCAAGGGGTAGGGACATTCAGTACTTC
CASSSRGRDIQYF
>TRBV12-3/TRBV12-4|many|NA|TRBJ1-5
TGTGCCAGCAGTCGATCCAGGGATCCTAGCAATCAGCCCCAGCATTTT
CASSRSRDPSNQPQHF
>TRBV4-1|few|TRBD2|TRBJ2-5
TGCGCCAGCAGCCAGACCCCCGCGGGAGCGCAGAAAGAGACCCAGTACTTC
CASSQTPAGAQKETQYF
>TRBV12-3/TRBV12-4|few|TRBD1|TRBJ2-5
TGTGCCAGCAGTACCGGGACAGAAGAGACCCAGTACTTC
CASSTGTEETQYF
>TRBV5-1|NA|NA|TRBJ2-2
TGCGCCAGCAGCCGGCTTGTCTCGGGCTCGTACACCGGGGAGCTGTTTTTT
CASSRLVSGSYTGELFF
>TRBV15|NA|TRBD1|TRBJ2-5
TGTGCCACCAGCGGAGCCGGGACAGGCAAGGAGACCCAGTACTTC
CATSGAGTGKETQYF